The T cell receptor (beta chain) under discussion was sequenced for a study of identical twins. Study-wide results and limits: With abundant cord blood beta clonotypes, insertions were fewer; memory repertoires showed no such pattern.

This clonotype was seen repeatedly, ten times or more. Its antigen remains unidentified. Sequence at one end of the junction differs from germline and may be a read error. TCRdb re-derived calls from the 5' RACE reads in MiXCR, one entry per CDR3 protein. The table records 1.5 million to 2 million distinct CDR3 sequences, about 30% of them present only once. CDR1 and CDR2 (germline): LGHDT, YNNKEL (reference sequence). The CDR3 is 16 amino acids. The rearrangement joins TRBV3-1 to TRBJ2-1; 10 nucleotides align to TRBD2. The receptor was derived from a newborn girl in good health. The sequenced sample was cord blood. The CDR3 spells CASSQEASGGYNEQFF. DNA for the CDR3: TGCGCCAGCAGCCAAGAGGCTAGCGGGGGATACAATGAGCAGTTCTTC.